One sample yielded the 32 T cell receptor beta chains listed below, sequenced in a study of post-analysis software for immune sequencing data (dated by TCRdb to between 2015 and 2016). Points the paper makes about the study in general: About 5 TRBV segments, including TRBV5-6, TRBV5-1 and TRBV20-1, were significantly more frequent in patients than controls.

The library was produced with PCR. Sequencing relied on an Illumina HiSeq 2500. Unique molecular identifiers were incorporated into TCR beta cDNA libraries to reduce PCR and sequencing biases. In-frame beta chains were kept once TCRdb had trimmed the public reads at Q25 with fastp and called clones with MiXCR. Merged by CDR3 protein, the rows form single entries marked with the most common genes and DNA. The sample contains roughly 600,000 distinct CDR3 sequences, roughly 46% of them found a single time. The biggest ten clones account for 1.5% to 2% of the sample. Antigens for these TCRs are unknown. The sample taken for sequencing was blood. The receptor set was obtained from a girl between 10 and 17 years old with multiple sclerosis.

This clonotype showed up just a few times. The chain employs TRBV12-3 or TRBV12-4 and TRBJ2-4; the D gene is possibly TRBD2 (6 bases). Trimming stripped 5 bases from V and 3 bases from J, with 11 bases between. CDR3 length: 14 amino acids. CDR3 amino acids: CASSPPGVKNIQYF. In DNA, the CDR3 is TGTGCCAGCAGTCCCCCGGGGGTCAAAAACATTCAGTACTTC.

This clonotype was found many times. CDR3 in DNA: TGTGCCACCAGCCTGGTCGTGGGGTTACAAGAGACCCAGTACTTC. It is translated as CATSLVVGLQETQYF. This chain joins TRBV15 and TRBJ2-5; D gene uncertain. The V gene's germline CDR1 is LNHNV and CDR2 YYDKDF (reference sequence). Trimming cost V 5 bases and J 2 bases, with 15 bases left between them. This CDR3 region has 15 residues.

The chain couples TRBV5-1 to TRBJ2-3, with 11 positions matching TRBD1. The germline gives CDR1 SGHRS, CDR2 YFSETQ. The ends lost 4 bases at V and 6 bases at J; junction bases unmatched: 10. The CDR3 runs 16 residues. The CDR3 loop reads CASSPGQGASIDTQYF. The CDR3 region has the DNA TGCGCCAGCAGCCCCGGACAGGGGGCCTCGATCGATACGCAGTATTTT.

The chain uses TRBV6-5 and TRBJ1-2; maybe TRBD1 (6 bases). This CDR3 is built from 15 residues. Germline V CDR1 and CDR2: MNHEY, SVGAGI. V was pared by 2 bases and J by 4 bases, with 14 bases between. The CDR3 sequence: CASSYQGPVGYGYTF. CDR3 sequence (DNA): TGTGCCAGCAGTTACCAGGGGCCGGTGGGCTATGGCTACACCTTC.

This chain uses TRBV7-9 with TRBJ2-7; TRBD2 agrees at 8 bases. From germline, CDR1 is SEHNR and CDR2 FQNEAQ (reference sequence). Losses at the gene ends were 6 bases for V and 3 bases for J; bases not matched to a gene: 1. This CDR3 contains 12 residues. This chain's CDR3 is CASRSGSYEQYF. CDR3 DNA: TGTGCCAGCAGAAGCGGGAGCTACGAGCAGTACTTC. Full variable domain (rest looked up from reference TRBV7-9 and TRBJ2-7): DTGVSQNPRHKITKRGQNVTFRCDPISEHNRLYWYRQTLGQGPEFLTYFQNEAQLEKSRLLSDRFSAERPKGSFSTLEIQRTEQGDSAMYLCASRSGSYEQYFGPGTRLTVT.

This clonotype was recorded a few times. The V gene is TRBV20-1, the J gene TRBJ2-1; 9 bases align to TRBD2. Germline assignment: CDR1 DFQATT and CDR2 SNEGSKA (reference sequence). CDR3 length: 15 residues. V was pared by 3 bases and J by 8 bases, with 11 bases of the junction left unmatched. CDR3 amino acids: CSARLLAGQGDEQFF. The DNA for the CDR3 is TGCAGTGCTAGGCTACTAGCGGGTCAGGGGGATGAGCAGTTCTTC.

The chain links TRBV5-5 to TRBJ1-2, with 8 bases matching TRBD1. V shed 1 base and J 1 base; nucleotides not matched to a gene: 9. This CDR3 region has 17 residues. Germline values: CDR1 SGHKS, CDR2 YYEKEE (reference sequence). CDR3 DNA: TGTGCCAGCAGCTTGACCCTCAGGGGGCAGAATAACTATGGCTACACCTTC. Protein product: CASSLTLRGQNNYGYTF.

The chain is built from TRBV5-1 and TRBJ2-7; D is undetermined. The V gene lost 5 bases and the J gene lost 0 bases, with 9 bases spanning the gap. CDR3 length: 13 residues. Germline assignment: CDR1 SGHRS and CDR2 YFSETQ. The CDR3: CASSTASSYEQYF. CDR3 nucleotides: TGCGCCAGCAGTACAGCCAGCTCCTACGAGCAGTACTTC.

The genes are TRBV7-8 and TRBJ2-7, with D hard to call. Trimming removed 4 bases from V and 3 bases from J, with 10 bases in between. Germline loops: CDR1 SGHVS, CDR2 FQNEAQ. The CDR3 extends over 13 amino acids. DNA of the CDR3: TGTGCCAGCAGCTCCCTCACGGACTACGAGCAGTACTTC. This translates into CASSSLTDYEQYF.

The CDR3 is CASSWTGPDTEAFF. In nucleotides, the CDR3 is TGCGCCAGCAGCTGGACAGGGCCGGATACTGAAGCTTTCTTT. This chain joins TRBV5-1 and TRBJ1-1; 8 positions match TRBD1. Germline assignment: CDR1 SGHRS and CDR2 YFSETQ. The J segment lost 5 bases and the V segment lost 3 bases, leaving 6 bases of the junction unmatched. This CDR3 region has 14 residues.

The table lists this clonotype with a few counts. V is TRBV12-3 or TRBV12-4 and J is TRBJ2-1, with 11 bases lining up with TRBD2. The end of the DNA fits TRBJ2-7 better, so the J call may be wrong. This CDR3 is built from 17 residues. In DNA form, the CDR3 reads TGTGCCAGCAGTTTAAGGACTAGCGGGCGACCCTACAATGAGCAGTACTTC. This encodes CASSLRTSGRPYNEQYF.

The chain links TRBV7-2 to TRBJ2-7; D unclear. Germline V gene data show CDR1 as SGHTA and CDR2 as FQGNSA. Trimming took 3 bases from V and 0 from J, leaving 12 bases between them. The CDR3 runs 15 residues. The CDR3 here is CASSFFMAFSYEQYF. CDR3 DNA sequence: TGTGCCAGCAGCTTTTTTATGGCTTTCTCCTACGAGCAGTACTTC.

The chain recombines TRBV24-1 with TRBJ2-1; the D gene is possibly TRBD2 (5 bases). Germline assignment: CDR1 KGHDR and CDR2 SFDVKD. The CDR3 runs to 14 residues. Trimming left V 6 bases short and J 7 bases short, with 15 bases between. The CDR3 here is CATSRTRETNEQFF. Here the CDR3 DNA reads TGTGCCACCAGTAGGACTCGGGAAACAAATGAGCAGTTCTTC.

The gene calls are TRBV12-3 or TRBV12-4 and TRBJ1-4, with a tentative D call TRBD1 (6 bases). Trimming cost V 6 bases and J 8 bases, with 16 bases left between them. CDR3 length: 14 residues. CDR3 region: CASSRRDNGEKLFF. CDR3 nucleotides: TGTGCCAGCAGCCGCCGGGACAACGGGGAAAAACTGTTTTTT.

This clonotype was seen a few times. The V and J genes are TRBV2 and TRBJ2-7; D is tentatively TRBD1 or TRBD2 (5 bases each). V was cut by 7 bases and J by 2 bases, with 9 bases left in between. The CDR3 has 12 residues. The germline CDR1 and CDR2 sequences are SNHLY and FYNNEI. CDR3 sequence: CASTGGAYEQYF. The CDR3 DNA reads TGTGCCAGCACTGGGGGAGCCTACGAGCAGTACTTC.

V gene TRBV12-3 or TRBV12-4 combines with J gene TRBJ2-4, with D perhaps TRBD2 (5 bases). TRBJ2-7 matches the DNA end more closely, so the J call is doubtful. The CDR3 consists of 15 residues. The CDR3 bases are TGTGCCAGCTCCTCCGGCGGGCAAAGGGCTTACGAGCAGTACTTC. This gives the protein CASSSGGQRAYEQYF.

CDR3 DNA sequence: TGTGCCAGCAACCTTCGCGGACCCTCCTACAATGAGCAGTACTTC. It is translated as CASNLRGPSYNEQYF. The chain couples TRBV12-3 or TRBV12-4 to TRBJ2-7, with no clear D. Trimming shortened V by 7 bases and J by 7 bases, and 23 bases separated the two germline ends. CDR3 size: 15 residues.

This clonotype appeared a few times. The V call is TRBV6-5, the J call TRBJ1-4; no definite D call. The CDR3 is 12 residues long. The germline V gene has CDR1 MNHEY and CDR2 SVGAGI. Trimming removed 2 bases at V and 8 bases at J, with 6 bases between. CDR3 DNA sequence: TGTGCCAGCAGTTACGGCGGGGAAAAACTGTTTTTT. The encoded protein is CASSYGGEKLFF.

The chain has TRBV12-3 or TRBV12-4 and TRBJ1-2; 8 nucleotides line up with TRBD1. The CDR3 extends over 15 amino acids. V dropped 1 base and J dropped 4; count of bases not matched to a gene: 5. The CDR3 protein is CASSLGAGGAYGYTF. The CDR3 nucleotides are TGTGCCAGCAGTTTAGGGGCAGGGGGCGCCTATGGCTACACCTTC.

This clonotype was seen a few times. This chain uses TRBV12-3 or TRBV12-4 with TRBJ1-2; TRBD1 is a possible D gene (5 bases). V lost 2 bases, J lost 7 bases, and 8 bases lay in between. The CDR3 spans 12 residues. The CDR3 protein is CASSLNQGGYTF. The CDR3 DNA follows: TGTGCCAGCAGTTTAAATCAGGGTGGCTACACCTTC.

This clonotype was picked up one time. The chain employs TRBV5-1 and TRBJ2-1, with a tentative D call TRBD2 (6 bases). There are 14 residues in the CDR3. Germline V gene sequence: CDR1 SGHRS, CDR2 YFSETQ. Trimming shortened V by 4 bases and J by 9 bases, and 17 bases separated the two germline ends. The chain's CDR3 is CASSLNPRGSEQFF. Here the CDR3 DNA reads TGCGCCAGCAGCCTGAACCCTCGGGGGAGTGAGCAGTTCTTC.

This clonotype was found a few times. The chain links TRBV12-3 or TRBV12-4 to TRBJ2-7; D is undetermined. V lost 6 bases and J 8 bases, leaving 11 bases between the germline ends. The CDR3 sequence is 11 residues long. Here the CDR3 DNA reads TGTGCCAGCAGCCCCCGTTTCCAGCAGTACTTC. It yields the protein CASSPRFQQYF.

This clonotype was seen a single time. The V call is TRBV6-5, the J call TRBJ2-5; TRBD1 agrees at 12 bases. Germline-derived CDR1 and CDR2 are MNHEY and SVGAGI. With 9 bases clipped from V and 5 bases from J, the junction kept 7 bases outside the gene matches. This CDR3 contains 14 residues. CDR3 protein: CASTGTGGAETQYF. The CDR3 DNA is TGTGCCAGTACCGGGACAGGGGGCGCGGAGACCCAGTACTTC.

This clonotype has a handful of counts. The V gene is TRBV7-2, the J gene TRBJ2-1, with D tentatively TRBD1 (5 bases). The length of the CDR3 is 12 residues. The germline V gene encodes CDR1 SGHTA and CDR2 FQGNSA. Trimming pared 3 bases from V and 8 bases from J, leaving 8 bases between. The CDR3 DNA is TGTGCCAGCAGCTTGGGGCGTCATGAGCAGTTCTTC. It is translated as CASSLGRHEQFF.

In this sample, this clonotype turned up a few times. The chain has TRBV6-6 and TRBJ2-3; D possibly corresponds to TRBD2 (5 bases). The CDR3 sequence is 14 residues long. Trimming pared 5 bases from V and 0 bases from J, leaving 9 bases between. CDR1 and CDR2 (germline): MNHNY, SVGAGI (reference sequence). The CDR3 loop reads CASSRAASTDTQYF. CDR3 DNA: TGTGCCAGCAGTAGAGCGGCTAGCACAGATACGCAGTATTTT.

The sample holds a few counts of this clonotype. V is TRBV7-6 and J is TRBJ2-5; D is perhaps TRBD2 (6 bases). There are 17 residues in the CDR3. Looked up from germline, CDR1 is SGHVS and CDR2 is FNYEAQ. V lost 0 bases and J 5 bases, leaving 19 bases between the germline ends. CDR3 amino acids: CASSLAGDSGWGETQYF. The DNA for the CDR3 is TGTGCCAGCAGCTTAGCGGGAGATAGCGGATGGGGGGAGACCCAGTACTTC.

The chain couples TRBV28 to TRBJ1-1; no firm D call. V was shortened by 5 bases and J by 7 bases, with 14 bases between the two germline ends. The CDR3 extends over 13 amino acids. Germline V CDR1 and CDR2: MDHEN, SYDVKM. The CDR3 DNA reads TGTGCCAGCAGTCTCGCGGCTACTCGTGAAGCTTTCTTT. This translates into CASSLAATREAFF.

The chain joins TRBV12-3 or TRBV12-4 to TRBJ2-1, with D uncertain. CDR3 length equals 14 residues. V lost 5 bases, J lost 8 bases, and 16 bases lay in between. The CDR3 DNA follows: TGTGCCAGCAGTCCGAAAGGCGTCTCGGATGAGCAGTTCTTC. This sequence encodes CASSPKGVSDEQFF.

This clonotype appeared a few times. The V call is TRBV3-1, the J call TRBJ2-4; the match to TRBD2 covers 7 bases. The J call could be wrong; TRBJ2-7 is a better fit for the DNA end. From germline, CDR1 is LGHDT and CDR2 YNNKEL (reference sequence). The CDR3 is made up of 15 amino acids. The CDR3: CASSQDTLAAYEQYF. The CDR3 nucleotides read TGTGCCAGCAGCCAAGATACGCTAGCGGCCTACGAGCAGTACTTC.

This clonotype was detected a few times. This rearrangement joins TRBV7-8 to TRBJ2-1, with D perhaps TRBD1 (5 bases). This CDR3 is 13 amino acids long. Germline-derived CDR1 and CDR2 are SGHVS and FQNEAQ. Between the trimmed V and J ends, which lost 6 bases and 9 bases, there was a span of 15 bases. The CDR3 region is CASRPRAGSEQFF. The DNA for the CDR3 is TGTGCCAGCAGACCCAGGGCTGGTTCTGAGCAGTTCTTC.

The chain carries TRBV6-5 and TRBJ2-3, with D perhaps matching TRBD2 (6 bases). The CDR3 has 16 residues. Trimming removed 6 bases from V and 2 bases from J, with 18 bases in between. Per germline, CDR1 MNHEY and CDR2 SVGAGI. CDR3 amino acids: CASRGGHQPFTDTQYF. The CDR3, as DNA: TGTGCCAGCAGAGGAGGGCACCAGCCATTCACAGATACGCAGTATTTT.

The V gene is TRBV5-1, the J gene TRBJ2-1, with 7 nucleotides matching TRBD1. CDR1 is SGHRS, CDR2 YFSETQ, per germline. The CDR3 is 14 residues long. The J segment lost 3 bases and the V segment lost 6 bases, leaving 6 bases of the junction unmatched. CDR3 DNA: TGCGCCAGCAAGAAGGGGGCGGTCTACAATGAGCAGTTCTTC. Its protein is CASKKGAVYNEQFF.